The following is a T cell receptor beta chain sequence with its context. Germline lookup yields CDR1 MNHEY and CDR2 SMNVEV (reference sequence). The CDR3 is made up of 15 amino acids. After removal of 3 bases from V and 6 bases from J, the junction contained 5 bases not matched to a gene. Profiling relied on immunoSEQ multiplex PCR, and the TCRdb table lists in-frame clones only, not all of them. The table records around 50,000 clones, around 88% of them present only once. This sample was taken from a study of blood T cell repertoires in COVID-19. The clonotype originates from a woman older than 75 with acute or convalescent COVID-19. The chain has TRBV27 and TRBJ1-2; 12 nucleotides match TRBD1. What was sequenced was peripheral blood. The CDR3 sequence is CASSLRDRGRNGYTF. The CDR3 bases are TGTGCCAGCAGTTTGCGGGACAGGGGGCGGAATGGCTACACCTTC.